This T cell receptor beta chain was profiled in a study of T cell responses to AZD1222 COVID-19 vaccine. Here immunoSEQ multiplex PCR was the method, and the copy in TCRdb shows in-frame clones only, minus some. The data show some 140,000 clones, more than 90% seen once. CDR3 length: 13 amino acids. Trimming cost V 0 bases and J 12 bases, with 15 bases left between them. Germline values: CDR1 SQVTM, CDR2 ANQGSEA. The chain links TRBV29-1 to TRBJ2-1; D is undetermined. This receptor was identified in an adult in good health. Material: peripheral blood, obtained on day 0 of AZD1222 vaccination. CDR3 in amino acids: CSVEDLGTMRQFF. The CDR3 DNA is TGCAGCGTTGAAGATCTTGGTACAATGAGGCAGTTCTTC.